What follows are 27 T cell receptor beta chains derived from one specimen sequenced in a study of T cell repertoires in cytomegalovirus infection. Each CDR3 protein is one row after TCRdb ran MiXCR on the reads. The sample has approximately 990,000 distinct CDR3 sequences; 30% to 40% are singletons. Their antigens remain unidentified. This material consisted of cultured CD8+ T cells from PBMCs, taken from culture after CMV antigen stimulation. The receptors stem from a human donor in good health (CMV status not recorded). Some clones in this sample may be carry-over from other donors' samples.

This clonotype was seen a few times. The chain's CDR3 is CASSPGQGARQPQHF. The CDR3 bases are TGTGCCAGCAGCCCGGGACAGGGGGCTCGTCAGCCCCAGCATTTT. J is TRBJ1-5 and V is TRBV7-6, with 12 bases identical to TRBD1. Germline CDR1 SGHVS, CDR2 FNYEAQ. V dropped 5 bases and J dropped 6; count of bases not matched to a gene: 5. The CDR3 has 15 residues.

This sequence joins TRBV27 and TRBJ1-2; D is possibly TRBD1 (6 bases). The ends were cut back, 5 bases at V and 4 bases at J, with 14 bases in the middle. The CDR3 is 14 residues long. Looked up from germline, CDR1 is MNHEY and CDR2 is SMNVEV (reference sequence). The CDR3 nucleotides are TGTGCCAGCAGTCAAATGGGGGCGTTCTATGGCTACACCTTC. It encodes CASSQMGAFYGYTF.

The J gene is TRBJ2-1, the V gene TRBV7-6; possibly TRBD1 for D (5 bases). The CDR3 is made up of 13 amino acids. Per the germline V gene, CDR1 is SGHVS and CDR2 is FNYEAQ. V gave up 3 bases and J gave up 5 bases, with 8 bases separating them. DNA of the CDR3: TGTGCCAGCAGCTTCAGGGCCCACAATGAGCAGTTCTTC. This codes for CASSFRAHNEQFF.

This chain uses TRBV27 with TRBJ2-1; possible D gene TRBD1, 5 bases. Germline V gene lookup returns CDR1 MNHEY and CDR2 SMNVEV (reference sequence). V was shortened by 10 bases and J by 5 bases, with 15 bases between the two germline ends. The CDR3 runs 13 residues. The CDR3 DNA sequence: TGTGCCATCCAGGGCGGCGGCCACAATGAGCAGTTCTTC. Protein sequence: CAIQGGGHNEQFF.

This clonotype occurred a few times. The CDR3 bases are TGTGCCAGTAGGGGGCTAGCGGACCCAGGGAATGAGCAGTTCTTC. This encodes CASRGLADPGNEQFF. The chain couples TRBV19 to TRBJ2-1; 7 bases align to TRBD2. Germline V lookup: CDR1 LNHDA, CDR2 SQIVND (reference sequence). The CDR3 length is 15 residues. The trim removed 6 bases at V and 7 bases at J, leaving 12 bases unmatched.

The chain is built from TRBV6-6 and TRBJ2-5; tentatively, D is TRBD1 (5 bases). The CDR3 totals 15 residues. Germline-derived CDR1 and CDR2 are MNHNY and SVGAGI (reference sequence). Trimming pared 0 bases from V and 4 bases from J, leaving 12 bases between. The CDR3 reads CASSYSSWGPETQYF. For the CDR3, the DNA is TGTGCCAGCAGTTACTCATCGTGGGGCCCAGAGACCCAGTACTTC.

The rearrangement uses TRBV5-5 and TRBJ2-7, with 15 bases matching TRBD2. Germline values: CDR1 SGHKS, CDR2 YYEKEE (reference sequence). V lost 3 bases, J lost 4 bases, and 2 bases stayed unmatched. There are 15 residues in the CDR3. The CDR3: CASSWTSGGDYEQYV. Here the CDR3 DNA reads TGTGCCAGCAGCTGGACTAGCGGGGGGGATTACGAGCAGTACGTC.

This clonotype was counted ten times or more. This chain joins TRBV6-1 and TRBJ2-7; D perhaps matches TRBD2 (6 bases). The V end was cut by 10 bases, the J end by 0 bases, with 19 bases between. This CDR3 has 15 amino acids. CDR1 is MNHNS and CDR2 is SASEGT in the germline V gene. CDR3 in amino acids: CATQRALDNSYEQYF. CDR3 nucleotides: TGTGCCACCCAGCGGGCCTTAGACAACTCCTACGAGCAGTACTTC.

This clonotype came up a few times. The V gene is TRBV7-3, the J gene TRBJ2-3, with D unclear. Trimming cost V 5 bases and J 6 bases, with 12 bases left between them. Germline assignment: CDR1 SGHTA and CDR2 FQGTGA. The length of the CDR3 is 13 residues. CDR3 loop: CASSPPNGDTQYF. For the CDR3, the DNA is TGTGCCAGCAGCCCCCCCAACGGGGATACGCAGTATTTT.

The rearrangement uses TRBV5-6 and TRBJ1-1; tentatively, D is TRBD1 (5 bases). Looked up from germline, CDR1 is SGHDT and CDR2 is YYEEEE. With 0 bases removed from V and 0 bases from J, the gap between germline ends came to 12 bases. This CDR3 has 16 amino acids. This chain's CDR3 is CASSLDIDSLNTEAFF. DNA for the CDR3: TGTGCCAGCAGCTTGGACATTGACAGCCTGAACACTGAAGCTTTCTTT.

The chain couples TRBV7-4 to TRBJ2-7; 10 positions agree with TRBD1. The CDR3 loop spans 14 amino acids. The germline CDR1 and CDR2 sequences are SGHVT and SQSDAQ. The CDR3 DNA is TGTGCCAACAGCGCCCGGACAGGGGGTTATGAGCAGTACGTC. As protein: CANSARTGGYEQYV.

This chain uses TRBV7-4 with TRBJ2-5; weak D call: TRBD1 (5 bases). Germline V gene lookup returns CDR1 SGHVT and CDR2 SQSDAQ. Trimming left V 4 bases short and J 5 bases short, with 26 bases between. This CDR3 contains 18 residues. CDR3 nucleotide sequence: TGTGCCAGCAGCTCCCTTCTGTCCCCACCGACAGTCCGGGAGACCCAGTACTTC. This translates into CASSSLLSPPTVRETQYF.

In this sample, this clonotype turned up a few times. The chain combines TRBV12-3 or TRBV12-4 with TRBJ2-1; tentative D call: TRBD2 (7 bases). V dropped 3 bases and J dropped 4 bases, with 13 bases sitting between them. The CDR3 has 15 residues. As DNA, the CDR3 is TGTGCCAGCAGTTTTTGGGGGGGCTTTTACAATGAGCAGTTCTTC. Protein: CASSFWGGFYNEQFF.

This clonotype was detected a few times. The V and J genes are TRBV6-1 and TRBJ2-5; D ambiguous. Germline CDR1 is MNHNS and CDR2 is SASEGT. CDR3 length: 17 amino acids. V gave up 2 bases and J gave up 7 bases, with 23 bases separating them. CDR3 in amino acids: CASSEWSDHLDLGTQYF. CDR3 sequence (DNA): TGTGCCAGCAGTGAATGGTCTGACCACCTAGACCTCGGGACCCAGTACTTC.

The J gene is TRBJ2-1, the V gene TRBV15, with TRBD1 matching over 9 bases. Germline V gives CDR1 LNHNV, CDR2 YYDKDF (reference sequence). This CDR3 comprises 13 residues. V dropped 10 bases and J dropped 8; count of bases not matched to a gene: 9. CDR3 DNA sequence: TGTGCCAGCACCGGGACAGGGTTCCATGAGCAGTTCTTC. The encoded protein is CASTGTGFHEQFF. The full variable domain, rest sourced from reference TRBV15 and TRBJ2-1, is DAMVIQNPRYQVTQFGKPVTLSCSQTLNHNVMYWYQQKSSQAPKLLFHYYDKDFNNEADTPDNFQSRRPNTSFCFLDIRSPGLGDTAMYLCASTGTGFHEQFFGPGTRLTVL.

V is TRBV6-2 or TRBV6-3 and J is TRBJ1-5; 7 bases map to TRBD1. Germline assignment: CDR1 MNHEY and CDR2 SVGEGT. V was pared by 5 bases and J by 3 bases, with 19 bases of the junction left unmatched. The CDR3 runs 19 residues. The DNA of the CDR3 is TGTGCCAGCAGTGAACTAACCGACAGGGCCGTATACCCCAATCAGCCCCAGCATTTT. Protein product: CASSELTDRAVYPNQPQHF.

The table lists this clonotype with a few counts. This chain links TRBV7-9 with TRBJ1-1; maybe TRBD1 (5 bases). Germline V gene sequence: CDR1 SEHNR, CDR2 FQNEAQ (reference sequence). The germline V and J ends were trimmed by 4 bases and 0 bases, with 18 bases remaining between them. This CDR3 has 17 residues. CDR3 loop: CASSWGREISMNTEAFF. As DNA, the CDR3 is TGTGCCAGCAGCTGGGGACGGGAGATTTCTATGAACACTGAAGCTTTCTTT. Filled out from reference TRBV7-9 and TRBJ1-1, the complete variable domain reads DTGVSQNPRHKITKRGQNVTFRCDPISEHNRLYWYRQTLGQGPEFLTYFQNEAQLEKSRLLSDRFSAERPKGSFSTLEIQRTEQGDSAMYLCASSWGREISMNTEAFFGQGTRLTVV.

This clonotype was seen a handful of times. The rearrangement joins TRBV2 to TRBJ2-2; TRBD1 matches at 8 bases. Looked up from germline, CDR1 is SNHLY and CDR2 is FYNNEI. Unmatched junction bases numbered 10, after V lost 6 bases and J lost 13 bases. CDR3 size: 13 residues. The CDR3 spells CASSPLGQGRLFF. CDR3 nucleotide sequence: TGTGCCAGCAGCCCCTTAGGACAGGGAAGGCTGTTTTTT.

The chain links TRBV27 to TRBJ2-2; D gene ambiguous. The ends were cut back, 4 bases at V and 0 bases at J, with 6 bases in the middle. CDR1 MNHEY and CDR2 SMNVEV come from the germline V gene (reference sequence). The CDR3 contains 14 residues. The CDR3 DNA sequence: TGTGCCAGCAGTTCTCTGACGAACACCGGGGAGCTGTTTTTT. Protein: CASSSLTNTGELFF.

As DNA, the CDR3 is TGTGCCAGCAGTCCACTCATTGGGGATACGCAGTATTTT. Translation gives CASSPLIGDTQYF. The chain recombines TRBV6-4 with TRBJ2-3; D not certain. Trimming stripped 5 bases from V and 6 bases from J, with 12 bases between. Germline V gene sequence: CDR1 MRHNA, CDR2 SNTAGT. The CDR3 covers 13 residues.

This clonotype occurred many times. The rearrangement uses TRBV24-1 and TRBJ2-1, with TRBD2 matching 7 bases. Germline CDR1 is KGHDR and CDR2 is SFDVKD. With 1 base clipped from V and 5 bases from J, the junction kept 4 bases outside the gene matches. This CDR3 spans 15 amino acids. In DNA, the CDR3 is TGTGCCACCAGTGATTTCTCTAGCGGCAACAATGAGCAGTTCTTC. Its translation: CATSDFSSGNNEQFF.

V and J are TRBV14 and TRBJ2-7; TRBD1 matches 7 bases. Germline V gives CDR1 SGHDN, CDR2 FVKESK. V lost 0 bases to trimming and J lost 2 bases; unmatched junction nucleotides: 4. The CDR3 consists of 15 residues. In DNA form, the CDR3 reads TGTGCCAGCAGCCAAGATTGGGACAGAACCTACGAGCAGTACGTC. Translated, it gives CASSQDWDRTYEQYV.

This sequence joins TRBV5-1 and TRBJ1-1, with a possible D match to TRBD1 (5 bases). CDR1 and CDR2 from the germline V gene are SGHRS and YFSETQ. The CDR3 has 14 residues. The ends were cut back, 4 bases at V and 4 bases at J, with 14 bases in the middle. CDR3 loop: CASSLWGEGTEAFF. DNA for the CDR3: TGCGCCAGCAGCCTTTGGGGGGAAGGCACTGAAGCTTTCTTT.

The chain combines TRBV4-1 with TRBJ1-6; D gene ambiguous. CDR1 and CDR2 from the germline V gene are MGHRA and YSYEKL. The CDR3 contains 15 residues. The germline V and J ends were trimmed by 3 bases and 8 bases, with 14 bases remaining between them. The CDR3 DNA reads TGCGCCAGCAGCCACGTTGTCATGAAGGATTCACCCCTCCACTTT. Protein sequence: CASSHVVMKDSPLHF.

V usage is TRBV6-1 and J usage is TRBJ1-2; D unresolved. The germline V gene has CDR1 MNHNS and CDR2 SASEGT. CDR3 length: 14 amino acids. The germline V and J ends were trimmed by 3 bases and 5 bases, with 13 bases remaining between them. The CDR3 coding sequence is TGTGCCAGCAGTGAGACGGGATATACTTATGGCTACACCTTC. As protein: CASSETGYTYGYTF.

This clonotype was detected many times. Written as DNA, the CDR3 is TGTGCCAGCAGCTTAAGAATAAGGGGCATCGCTGAAGCTTTCTTT. Protein sequence: CASSLRIRGIAEAFF. This sequence joins TRBV11-2 and TRBJ1-1; TRBD1 is a possible D gene (5 bases). CDR1 and CDR2 from the germline V gene are SGHAT and FQNNGV. V lost 2 bases to trimming and J lost 6 bases, with 16 bases between them. CDR3 length: 15 amino acids.

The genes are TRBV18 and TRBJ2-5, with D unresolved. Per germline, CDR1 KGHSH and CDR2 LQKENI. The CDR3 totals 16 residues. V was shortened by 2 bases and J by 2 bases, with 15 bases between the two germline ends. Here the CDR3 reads CASSPELRRRQETQYF. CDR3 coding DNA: TGTGCCAGCTCACCAGAACTGAGAAGACGACAAGAGACCCAGTACTTC.